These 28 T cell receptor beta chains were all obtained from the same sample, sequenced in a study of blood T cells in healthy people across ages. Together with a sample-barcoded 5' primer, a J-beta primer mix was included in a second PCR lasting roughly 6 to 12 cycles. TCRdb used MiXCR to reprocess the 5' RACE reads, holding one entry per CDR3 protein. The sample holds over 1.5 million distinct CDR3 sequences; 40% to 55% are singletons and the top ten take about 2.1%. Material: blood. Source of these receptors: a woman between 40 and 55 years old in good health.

CDR3 sequence (DNA): TGCGCCAGCAGCGCCAATGCGGGATCCCAAGAGACCCAGTACTTC. This translates into CASSANAGSQETQYF. The rearrangement uses TRBV5-1 and TRBJ2-5; tentatively, D is TRBD2 (6 bases). This CDR3 region has 15 residues. The germline V gene encodes CDR1 SGHRS and CDR2 YFSETQ. Trimming removed 4 bases from V and 1 base from J, with 14 bases in between.

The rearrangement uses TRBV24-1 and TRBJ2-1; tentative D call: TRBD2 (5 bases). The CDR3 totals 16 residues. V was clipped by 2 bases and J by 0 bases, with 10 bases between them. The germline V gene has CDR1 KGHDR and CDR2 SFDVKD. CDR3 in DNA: TGTGCCACCAGTGATTCTTGGAGGAGCTCCTACAATGAGCAGTTCTTC. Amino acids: CATSDSWRSSYNEQFF.

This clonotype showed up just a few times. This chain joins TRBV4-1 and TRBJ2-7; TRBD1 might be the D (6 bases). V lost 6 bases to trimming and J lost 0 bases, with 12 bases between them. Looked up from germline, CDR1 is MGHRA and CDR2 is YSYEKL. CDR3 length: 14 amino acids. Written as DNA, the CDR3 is TGCGCCAGCAGGGGGGCAGGCGGCTCCTACGAGCAGTACTTC. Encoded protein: CASRGAGGSYEQYF.

Here the CDR3 DNA reads TGTGCCAGCAGTTACTCACAGGGCTCTGGGGCCAACGTCCTGACTTTC. Amino acid sequence: CASSYSQGSGANVLTF. The V call is TRBV6-5, the J call TRBJ2-6, with D perhaps matching TRBD1 (6 bases). This CDR3 contains 16 residues. V lost 0 bases and J lost 0, with 6 bases in between. Germline CDR1 reads MNHEY; CDR2 reads SVGAGI.

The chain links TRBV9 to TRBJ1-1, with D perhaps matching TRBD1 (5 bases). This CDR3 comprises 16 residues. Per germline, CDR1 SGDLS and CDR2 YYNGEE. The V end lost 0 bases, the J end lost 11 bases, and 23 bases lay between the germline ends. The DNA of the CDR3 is TGTGCCAGCAGCGTAGATCTTTCGGTGATTGCGGGGGGTGCTTTCTTT. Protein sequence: CASSVDLSVIAGGAFF.

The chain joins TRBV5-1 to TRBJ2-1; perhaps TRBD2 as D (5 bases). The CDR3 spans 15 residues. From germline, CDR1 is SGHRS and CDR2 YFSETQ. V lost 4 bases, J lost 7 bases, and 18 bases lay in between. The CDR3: CASSLGSGRENEQFF. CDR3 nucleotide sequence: TGCGCCAGCAGCCTGGGCTCGGGCCGGGAAAATGAGCAGTTCTTC.

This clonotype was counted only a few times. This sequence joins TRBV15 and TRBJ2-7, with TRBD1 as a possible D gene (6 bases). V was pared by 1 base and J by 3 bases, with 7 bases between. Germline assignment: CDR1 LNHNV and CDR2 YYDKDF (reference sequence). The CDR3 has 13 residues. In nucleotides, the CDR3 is TGTGCCACCAGCAGAGTAGGGGGCTACGAGCAGTACTTC. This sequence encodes CATSRVGGYEQYF.

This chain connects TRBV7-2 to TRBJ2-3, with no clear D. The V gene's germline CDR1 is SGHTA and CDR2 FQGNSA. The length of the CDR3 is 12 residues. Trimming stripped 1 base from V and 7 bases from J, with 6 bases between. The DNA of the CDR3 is TGTGCCAGCAGCTTAGAATTCTATACGCAGTATTTT. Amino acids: CASSLEFYTQYF.

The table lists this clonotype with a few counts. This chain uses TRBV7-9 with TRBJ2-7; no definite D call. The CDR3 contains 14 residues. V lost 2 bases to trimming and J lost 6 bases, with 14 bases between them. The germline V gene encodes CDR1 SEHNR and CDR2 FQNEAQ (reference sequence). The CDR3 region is CASSLLSFGAEQYF. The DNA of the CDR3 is TGTGCCAGCAGCTTATTGAGCTTTGGAGCCGAGCAGTACTTC.

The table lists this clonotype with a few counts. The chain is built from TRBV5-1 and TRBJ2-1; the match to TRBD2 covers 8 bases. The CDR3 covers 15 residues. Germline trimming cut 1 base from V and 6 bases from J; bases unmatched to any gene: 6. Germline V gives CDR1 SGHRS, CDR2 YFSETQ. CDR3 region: CASSLQRGGLNEQFF. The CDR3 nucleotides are TGCGCCAGCAGCTTGCAACGGGGGGGCCTCAATGAGCAGTTCTTC.

The CDR3 DNA follows: TGTGCCAGCGTGACCTTAGCGGGGGGGCCCGCAGATACGCAGTATTTT. Residues: CASVTLAGGPADTQYF. This chain connects TRBV5-6 to TRBJ2-3; 11 nucleotides align to TRBD2. The CDR3 is made up of 16 amino acids. Germline assignment: CDR1 SGHDT and CDR2 YYEEEE. J lost 4 bases, V lost 7 bases, and 11 bases had no gene match.

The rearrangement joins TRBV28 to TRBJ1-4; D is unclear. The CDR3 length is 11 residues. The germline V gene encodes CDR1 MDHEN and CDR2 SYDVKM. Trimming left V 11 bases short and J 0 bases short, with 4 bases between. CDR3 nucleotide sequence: TGTGCCGGCGCAACTAATGAAAAACTGTTTTTT. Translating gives CAGATNEKLFF.

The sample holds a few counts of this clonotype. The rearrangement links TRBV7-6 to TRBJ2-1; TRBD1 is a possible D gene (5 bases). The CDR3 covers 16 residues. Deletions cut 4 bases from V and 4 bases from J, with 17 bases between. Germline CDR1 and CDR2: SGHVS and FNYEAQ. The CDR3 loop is CASSSLRGSRYNEQFF. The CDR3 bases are TGTGCCAGCAGCTCACTTAGGGGCAGCCGATACAATGAGCAGTTCTTC.

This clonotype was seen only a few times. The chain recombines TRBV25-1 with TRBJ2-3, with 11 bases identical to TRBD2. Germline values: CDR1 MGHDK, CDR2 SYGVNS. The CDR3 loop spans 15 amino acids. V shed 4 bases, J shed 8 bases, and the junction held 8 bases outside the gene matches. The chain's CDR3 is CASSGLAGGGGTQYF. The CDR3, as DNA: TGTGCCAGCAGTGGGCTAGCGGGGGGTGGAGGTACGCAGTATTTT.

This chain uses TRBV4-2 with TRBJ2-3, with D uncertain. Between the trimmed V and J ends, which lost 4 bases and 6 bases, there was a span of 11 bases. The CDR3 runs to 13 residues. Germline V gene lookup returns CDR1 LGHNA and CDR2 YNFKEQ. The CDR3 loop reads CASSPSYGDTQYF. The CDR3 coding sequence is TGTGCCAGCAGCCCGAGTTATGGGGATACGCAGTATTTT.

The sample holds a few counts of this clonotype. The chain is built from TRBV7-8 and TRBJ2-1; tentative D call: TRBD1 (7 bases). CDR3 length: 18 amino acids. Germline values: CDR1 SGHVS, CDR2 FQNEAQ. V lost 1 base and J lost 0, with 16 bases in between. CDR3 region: CASSLDRGAGSSYNEQFF. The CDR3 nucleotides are TGTGCCAGCAGCTTAGACAGGGGTGCGGGAAGCTCCTACAATGAGCAGTTCTTC.

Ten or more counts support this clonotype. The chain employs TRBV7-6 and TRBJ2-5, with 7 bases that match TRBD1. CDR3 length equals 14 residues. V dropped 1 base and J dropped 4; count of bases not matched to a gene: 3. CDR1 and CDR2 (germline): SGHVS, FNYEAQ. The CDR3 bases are TGTGCCAGCAGCTTAGGGAACAGGGGAGAGACCCAGTACTTC. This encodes CASSLGNRGETQYF.

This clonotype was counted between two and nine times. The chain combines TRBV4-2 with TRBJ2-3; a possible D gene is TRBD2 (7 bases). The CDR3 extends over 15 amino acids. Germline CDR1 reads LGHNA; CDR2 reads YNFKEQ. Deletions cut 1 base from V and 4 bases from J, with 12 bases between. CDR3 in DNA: TGTGCCAGCAGCCAAGTGCGAGGGGGGGCAGATACGCAGTATTTT. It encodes CASSQVRGGADTQYF.

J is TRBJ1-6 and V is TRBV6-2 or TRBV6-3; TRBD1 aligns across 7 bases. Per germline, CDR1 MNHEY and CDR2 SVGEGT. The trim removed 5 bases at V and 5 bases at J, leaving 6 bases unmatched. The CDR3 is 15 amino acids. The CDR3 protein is CASSGSGQHNSPLHF. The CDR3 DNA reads TGTGCCAGCAGTGGGTCGGGACAGCATAATTCACCCCTCCACTTT.

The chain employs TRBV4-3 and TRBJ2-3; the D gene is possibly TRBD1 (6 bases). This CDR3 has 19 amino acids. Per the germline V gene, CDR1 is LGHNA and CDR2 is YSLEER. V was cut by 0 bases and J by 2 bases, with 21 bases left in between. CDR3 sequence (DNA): TGCGCCAGCAGCCAAGATATTAAGGGGGTTGTGGGGGTCACAGATACGCAGTATTTT. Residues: CASSQDIKGVVGVTDTQYF.

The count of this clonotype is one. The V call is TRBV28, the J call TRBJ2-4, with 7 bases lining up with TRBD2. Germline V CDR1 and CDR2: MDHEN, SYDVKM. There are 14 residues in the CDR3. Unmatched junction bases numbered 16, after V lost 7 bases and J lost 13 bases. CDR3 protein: CASTQPKGAREQYF. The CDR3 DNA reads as TGTGCCAGCACCCAGCCAAAAGGGGCGCGGGAGCAGTACTTC.

The CDR3 sequence is CATDDRQNTEAFF. The CDR3 DNA follows: TGTGCCACCGACGACAGGCAGAACACTGAAGCTTTCTTT. This chain connects TRBV19 to TRBJ1-1, with D tentatively TRBD1 (6 bases). The V end was cut by 10 bases, the J end by 1 base, with 13 bases between. CDR1 is LNHDA and CDR2 is SQIVND in the germline V gene (reference sequence). The CDR3 length is 13 residues.

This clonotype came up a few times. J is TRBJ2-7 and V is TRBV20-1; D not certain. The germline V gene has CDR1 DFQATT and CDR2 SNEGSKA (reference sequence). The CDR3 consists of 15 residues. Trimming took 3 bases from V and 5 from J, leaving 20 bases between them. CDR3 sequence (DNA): TGCAGTGCTAGTCTGGTCCAAATAGCAGCAGACGAGCAGTACTTC. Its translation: CSASLVQIAADEQYF.

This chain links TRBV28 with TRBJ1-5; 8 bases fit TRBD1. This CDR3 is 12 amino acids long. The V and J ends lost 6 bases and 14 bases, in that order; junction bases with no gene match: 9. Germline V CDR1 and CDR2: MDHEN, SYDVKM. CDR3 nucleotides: TGTGCCAGCAGGGTCCTTACAGGGGGGGAGCATTTT. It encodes CASRVLTGGEHF.

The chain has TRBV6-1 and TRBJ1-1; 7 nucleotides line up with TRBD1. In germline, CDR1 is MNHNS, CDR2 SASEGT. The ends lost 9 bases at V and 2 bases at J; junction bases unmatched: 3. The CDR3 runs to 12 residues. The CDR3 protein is CASDRVNTEAFF. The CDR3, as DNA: TGTGCCAGTGACAGGGTAAACACTGAAGCTTTCTTT.

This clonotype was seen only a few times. The CDR3 DNA reads as TGTGCCAGTTTCACAGGGCGCGAGACCCAGTACTTC. It specifies CASFTGRETQYF. The rearrangement uses TRBV2 and TRBJ2-5; TRBD1 is a possible D gene (6 bases). The V gene's germline CDR1 is SNHLY and CDR2 FYNNEI. This CDR3 is built from 12 residues. Between the trimmed V and J ends, which lost 9 bases and 5 bases, there was a span of 13 bases.

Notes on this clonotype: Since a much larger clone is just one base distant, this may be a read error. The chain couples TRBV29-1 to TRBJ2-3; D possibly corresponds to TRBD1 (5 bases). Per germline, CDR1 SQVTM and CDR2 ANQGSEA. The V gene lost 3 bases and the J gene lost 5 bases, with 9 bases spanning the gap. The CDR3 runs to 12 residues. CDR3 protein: CSVDRVRDTQYF. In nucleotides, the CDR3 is TGCAGCGTTGACAGGGTCAGAGATACGCAGTATTTT.

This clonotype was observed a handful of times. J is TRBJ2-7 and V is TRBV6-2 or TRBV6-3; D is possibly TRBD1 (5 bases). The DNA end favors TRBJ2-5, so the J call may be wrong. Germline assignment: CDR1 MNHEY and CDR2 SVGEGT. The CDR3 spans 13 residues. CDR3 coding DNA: TGTGCCAGCAAGGGGCAGTGGGAAGAGACCCAGTACTTC. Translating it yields CASKGQWEETQYF.